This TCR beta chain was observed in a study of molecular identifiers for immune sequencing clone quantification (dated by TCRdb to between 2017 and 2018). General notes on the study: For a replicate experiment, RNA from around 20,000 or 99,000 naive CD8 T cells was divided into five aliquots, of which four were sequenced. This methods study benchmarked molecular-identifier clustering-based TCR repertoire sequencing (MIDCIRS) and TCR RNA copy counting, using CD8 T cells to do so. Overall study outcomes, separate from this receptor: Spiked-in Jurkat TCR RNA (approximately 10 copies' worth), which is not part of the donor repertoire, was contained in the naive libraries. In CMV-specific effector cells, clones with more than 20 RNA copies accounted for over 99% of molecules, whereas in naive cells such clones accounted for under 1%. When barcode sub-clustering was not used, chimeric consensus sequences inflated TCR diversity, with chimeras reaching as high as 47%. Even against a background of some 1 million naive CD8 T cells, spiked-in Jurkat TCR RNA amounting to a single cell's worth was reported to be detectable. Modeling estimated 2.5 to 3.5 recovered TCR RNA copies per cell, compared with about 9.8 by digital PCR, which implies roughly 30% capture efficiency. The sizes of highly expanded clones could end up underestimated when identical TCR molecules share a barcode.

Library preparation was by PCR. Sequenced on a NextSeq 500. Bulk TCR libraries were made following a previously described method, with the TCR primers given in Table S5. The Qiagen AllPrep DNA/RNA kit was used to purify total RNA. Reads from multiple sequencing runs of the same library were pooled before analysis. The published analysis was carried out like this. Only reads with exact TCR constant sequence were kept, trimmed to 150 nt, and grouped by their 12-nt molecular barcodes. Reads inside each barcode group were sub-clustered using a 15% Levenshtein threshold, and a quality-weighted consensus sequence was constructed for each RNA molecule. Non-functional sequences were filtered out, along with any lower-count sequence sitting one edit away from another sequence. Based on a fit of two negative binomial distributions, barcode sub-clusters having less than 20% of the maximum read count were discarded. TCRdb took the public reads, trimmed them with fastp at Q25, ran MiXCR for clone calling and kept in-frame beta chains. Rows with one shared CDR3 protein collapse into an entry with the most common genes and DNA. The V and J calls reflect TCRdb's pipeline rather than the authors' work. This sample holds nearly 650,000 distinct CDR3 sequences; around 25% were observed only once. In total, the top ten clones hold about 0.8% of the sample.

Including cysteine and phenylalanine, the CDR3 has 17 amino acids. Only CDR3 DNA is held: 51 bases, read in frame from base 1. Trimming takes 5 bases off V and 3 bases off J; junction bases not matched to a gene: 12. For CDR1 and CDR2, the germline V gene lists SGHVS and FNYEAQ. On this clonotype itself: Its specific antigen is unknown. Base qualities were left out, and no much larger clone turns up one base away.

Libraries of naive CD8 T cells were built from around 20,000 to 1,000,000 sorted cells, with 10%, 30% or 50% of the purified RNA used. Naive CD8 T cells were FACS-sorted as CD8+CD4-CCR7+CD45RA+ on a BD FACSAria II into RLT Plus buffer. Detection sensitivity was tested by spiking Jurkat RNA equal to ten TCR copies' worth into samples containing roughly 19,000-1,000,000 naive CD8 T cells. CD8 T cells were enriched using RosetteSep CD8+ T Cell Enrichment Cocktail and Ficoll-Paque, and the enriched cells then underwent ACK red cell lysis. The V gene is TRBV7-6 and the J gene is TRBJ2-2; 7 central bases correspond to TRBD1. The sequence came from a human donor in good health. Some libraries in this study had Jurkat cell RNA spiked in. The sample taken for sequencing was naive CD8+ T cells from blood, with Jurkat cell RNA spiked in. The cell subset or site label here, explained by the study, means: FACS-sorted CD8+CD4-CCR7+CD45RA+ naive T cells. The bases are TGTGCCAGCAGCCCAGCCGGGACAGACGTCTACACCGGGGAGCTGTTTTTT. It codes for CASSPAGTDVYTGELFF.